This T cell receptor beta chain was captured in a study of blood T cell repertoires in COVID-19 (dated by TCRdb to the early 2020s). In terms of the full investigation: Collaborator samples came from the United States, Italy and Spain and covered acute and convalescent phases of COVID-19. The prospective study material was composed of cDNA or gDNA derived from T cells, B-cell-depleted T cells, or PBMCs. The dataset comprised deeply sampled blood TCRbeta repertoires from subjects exposed to, actively infected with, or recovered from COVID-19. A freely available public database, intended as a resource for researchers studying the immune response to SARS-CoV-2, is where the repertoires were released. Samples were obtained from the ongoing ImmuneRACE study (first 160 participants) and from over 1,000 subjects provided by 6 global collaborators. Sample metadata almost always included a de-identified subject ID, COVID-19 status, age in years and sex. Where available, HLA class I and class II types were obtained from metadata supplied by the sample provider rather than from assay-based typing. General study outcomes and caveats: The quantity of clinical and demographic metadata differed by source and by participant and was supplied without curation.

TCRbeta CDR3 regions were amplified from genomic DNA by means of the immunoSEQ Assay, a bias-controlled multiplex PCR. The authors processed their data as follows. The number of nucleated cells in each sample was estimated by amplification of reference gene primers within the assay. To quantify the absolute abundance of each unique TCRbeta CDR3 rearrangement, sequence reads were collapsed and filtered. Productive Simpson clonality was computed per sample as the square root of Simpson's diversity index over productive rearrangements. The immuneACCESS repertoire file appears here via TCRdb, limited to in-frame rearrangements. These files lack a portion of the clones; in checked studies, under half of the deficit traces to unresolved V genes, and the cause of the others is not known. V and J calls and clone size are copied from that table; D and trimming were computed from the DNA. The sample data list tens of thousands of clones, and roughly 84% of these were observed just once. The ten largest clones take up roughly 4.5% of the sample.

Each collaborating institution followed its own protocols to collect whole blood in K2EDTA tubes. For TCRbeta analysis, collaborators shipped samples in one of three forms: frozen whole blood, isolated PBMCs, or DNA extracted from either of those sample types. As to this clone: Its antigen remains unidentified. Base qualities are not at hand, and no much larger clone is one base apart.

The CDR3, from cysteine to phenylalanine, totals 16 residues. Of all the DNA, just the CDR3 is kept, 48 bases in frame from base 1. Source material: peripheral blood. This chain joins TRBV21-1 to TRBJ2-3; TRBD2 is the table's D call and was not checked against the DNA. TRBV21-1 is a pseudogene. This TCR came from a woman aged 55-70 years with acute or convalescent COVID-19. The CDR3 region: CASSKELAGGTDTQYF. The DNA is as follows: TGTGCCAGCAGCAAAGAACTAGCGGGGGGCACAGATACGCAGTATTTT.